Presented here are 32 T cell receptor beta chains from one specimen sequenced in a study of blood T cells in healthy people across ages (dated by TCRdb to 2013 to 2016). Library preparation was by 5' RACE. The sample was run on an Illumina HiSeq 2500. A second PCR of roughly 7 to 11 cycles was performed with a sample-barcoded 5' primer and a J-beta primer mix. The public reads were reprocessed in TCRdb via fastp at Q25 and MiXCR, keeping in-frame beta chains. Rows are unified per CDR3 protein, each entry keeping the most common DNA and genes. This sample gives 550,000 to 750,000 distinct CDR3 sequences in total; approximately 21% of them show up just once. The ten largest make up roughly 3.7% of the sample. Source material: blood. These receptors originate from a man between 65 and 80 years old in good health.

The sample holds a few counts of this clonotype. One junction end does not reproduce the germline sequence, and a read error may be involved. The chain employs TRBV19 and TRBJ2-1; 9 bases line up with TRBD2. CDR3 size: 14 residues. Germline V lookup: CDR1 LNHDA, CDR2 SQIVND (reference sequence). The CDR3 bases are TGTGCCAGTAGCCTGGGGACTAGCAAAGAGACCCAGCACTTC. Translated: CASSLGTSKETQHF.

Here the CDR3 DNA reads TGTGCCAGCAGCAACGGGACTAGCGGCCCGGCTACCGGGGAGCTGTTTTTT. Protein product: CASSNGTSGPATGELFF. The chain is built from TRBV12-3 or TRBV12-4 and TRBJ2-2, with 11 bases fitting TRBD2. V lost 6 bases and J lost 5; bases outside the gene matches: 11. The CDR3 has 17 residues.

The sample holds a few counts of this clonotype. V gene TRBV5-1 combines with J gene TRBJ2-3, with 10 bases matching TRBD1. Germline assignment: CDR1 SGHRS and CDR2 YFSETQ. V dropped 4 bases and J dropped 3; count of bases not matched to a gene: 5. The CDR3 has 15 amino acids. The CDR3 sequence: CASSDRDRGTDTQYF. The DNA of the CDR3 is TGCGCCAGCAGCGACCGGGACAGGGGTACAGATACGCAGTATTTT.

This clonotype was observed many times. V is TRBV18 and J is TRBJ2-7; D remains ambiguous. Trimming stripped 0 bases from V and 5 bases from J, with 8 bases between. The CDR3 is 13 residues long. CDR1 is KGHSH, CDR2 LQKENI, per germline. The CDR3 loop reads CASSPPILHEQYF. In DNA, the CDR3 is TGTGCCAGCTCACCACCCATCCTCCACGAGCAGTACTTC. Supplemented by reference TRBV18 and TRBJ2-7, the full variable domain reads NAGVMQNPRHLVRRRGQEARLRCSPMKGHSHVYWYRQLPEEGLKFMVYLQKENIIDESGMPKERFSAEFPKEGPSILRIQQVVRGDSAAYFCASSPPILHEQYFGPGTRLTVT.

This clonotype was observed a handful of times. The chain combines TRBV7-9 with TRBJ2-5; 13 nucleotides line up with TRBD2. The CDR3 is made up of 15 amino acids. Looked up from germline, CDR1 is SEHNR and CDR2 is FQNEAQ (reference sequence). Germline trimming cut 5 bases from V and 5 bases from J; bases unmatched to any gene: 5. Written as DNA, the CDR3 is TGTGCCAGCAGCGCCGGGACTAGCGGGATGGAGACCCAGTACTTC. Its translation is CASSAGTSGMETQYF.

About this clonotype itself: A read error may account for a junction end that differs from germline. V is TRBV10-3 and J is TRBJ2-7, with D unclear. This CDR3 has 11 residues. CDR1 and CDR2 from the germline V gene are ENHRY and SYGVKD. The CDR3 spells CVISESTEQYF. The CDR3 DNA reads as TGTGTCATCAGTGAGAGTACCGAGCAGTACTTC.

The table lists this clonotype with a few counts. The CDR3: CASSEARVAKNIQYF. CDR3 in DNA: TGTGCCAGCAGTGAAGCGAGAGTAGCCAAAAACATTCAGTACTTC. The genes are TRBV2 and TRBJ2-4, with D unclear. Trimming shortened V by 0 bases and J by 0 bases, and 6 bases separated the two germline ends. Germline loops: CDR1 SNHLY, CDR2 FYNNEI. The CDR3 spans 15 residues.

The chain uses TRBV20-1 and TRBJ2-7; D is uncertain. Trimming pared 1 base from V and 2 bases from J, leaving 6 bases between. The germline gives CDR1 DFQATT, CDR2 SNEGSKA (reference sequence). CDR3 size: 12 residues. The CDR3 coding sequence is TGCAGTGCTAGAGGTAAAACCTACGAGCAGTACTTC. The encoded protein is CSARGKTYEQYF.

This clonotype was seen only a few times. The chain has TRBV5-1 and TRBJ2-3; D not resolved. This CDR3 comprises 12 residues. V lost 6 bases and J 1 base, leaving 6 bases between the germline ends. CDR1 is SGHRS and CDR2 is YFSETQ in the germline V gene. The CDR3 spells CASKFGTDTQYF. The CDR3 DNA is TGCGCCAGCAAGTTTGGCACAGATACGCAGTATTTT.

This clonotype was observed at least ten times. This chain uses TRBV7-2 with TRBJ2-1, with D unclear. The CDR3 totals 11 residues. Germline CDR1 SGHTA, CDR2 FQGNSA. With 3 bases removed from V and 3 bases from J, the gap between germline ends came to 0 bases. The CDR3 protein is CASSFYNEQFF. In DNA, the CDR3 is TGTGCCAGCAGCTTCTACAATGAGCAGTTCTTC.

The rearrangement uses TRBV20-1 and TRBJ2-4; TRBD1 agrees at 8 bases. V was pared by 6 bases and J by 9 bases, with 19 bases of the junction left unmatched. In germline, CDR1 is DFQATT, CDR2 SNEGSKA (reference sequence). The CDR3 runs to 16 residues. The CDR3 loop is CSAEEGTGFFKVIQYF. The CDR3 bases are TGCAGTGCCGAGGAGGGGACAGGATTTTTTAAAGTCATTCAGTACTTC.

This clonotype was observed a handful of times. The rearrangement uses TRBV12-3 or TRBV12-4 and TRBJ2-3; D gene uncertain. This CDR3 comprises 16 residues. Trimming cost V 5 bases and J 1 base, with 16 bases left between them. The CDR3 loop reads CASSRSTVSGTDTQYF. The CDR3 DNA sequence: TGTGCCAGCAGTAGGTCGACGGTCTCGGGCACAGATACGCAGTATTTT.

This chain's CDR3 is CASVGTSEYEQYF. In DNA form, the CDR3 reads TGTGCCAGCGTAGGGACTAGCGAATACGAGCAGTACTTC. V gene TRBV12-3 or TRBV12-4 combines with J gene TRBJ2-7; 10 bases align to TRBD2. Trimming took 8 bases from V and 4 from J; bases not matched to a gene: 5. This CDR3 comprises 13 residues.

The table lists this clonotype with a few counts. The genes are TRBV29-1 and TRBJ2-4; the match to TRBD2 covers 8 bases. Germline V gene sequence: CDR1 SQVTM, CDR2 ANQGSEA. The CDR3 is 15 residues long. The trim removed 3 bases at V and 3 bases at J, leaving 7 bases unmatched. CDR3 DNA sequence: TGCAGCGTTGATCCCCTTAGCGGGAACAAAAACATTCAGTACTTC. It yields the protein CSVDPLSGNKNIQYF.

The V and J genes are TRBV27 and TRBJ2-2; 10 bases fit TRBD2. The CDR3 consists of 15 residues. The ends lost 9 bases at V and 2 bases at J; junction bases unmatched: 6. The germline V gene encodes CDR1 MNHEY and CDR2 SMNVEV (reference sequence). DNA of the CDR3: TGTGCCAGTTGGAAGCGGGAGGGTAACACCGGGGAGCTGTTTTTT. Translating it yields CASWKREGNTGELFF.

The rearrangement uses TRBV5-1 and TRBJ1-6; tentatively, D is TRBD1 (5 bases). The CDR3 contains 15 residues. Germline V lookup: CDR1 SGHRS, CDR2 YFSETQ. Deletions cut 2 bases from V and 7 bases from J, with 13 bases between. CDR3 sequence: CASSFEGARNSPLHF. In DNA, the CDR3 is TGCGCCAGCAGCTTTGAAGGGGCTAGGAATTCACCCCTCCACTTT.

CDR3 region: CASSFRRVYEQYF. DNA for the CDR3: TGTGCCAGCAGTTTCCGCAGGGTCTACGAGCAGTACTTC. This rearrangement joins TRBV12-3 or TRBV12-4 to TRBJ2-7; a possible D gene is TRBD1 (5 bases). The CDR3 contains 13 residues. Trimming cost V 3 bases and J 3 bases, with 9 bases left between them.

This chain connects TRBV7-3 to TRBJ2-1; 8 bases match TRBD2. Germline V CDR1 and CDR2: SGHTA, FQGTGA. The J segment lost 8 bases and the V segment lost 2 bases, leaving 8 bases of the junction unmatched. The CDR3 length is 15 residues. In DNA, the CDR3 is TGTGCCAGCAGCTTAGTGGCGGGAGGCTGGGATGAGCAGTTCTTC. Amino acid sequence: CASSLVAGGWDEQFF.

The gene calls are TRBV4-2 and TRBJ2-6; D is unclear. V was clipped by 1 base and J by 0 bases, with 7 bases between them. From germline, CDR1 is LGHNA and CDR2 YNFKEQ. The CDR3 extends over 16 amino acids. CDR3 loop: CASSQASFSGANVLTF. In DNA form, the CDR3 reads TGTGCCAGCAGCCAAGCTAGTTTCTCTGGGGCCAACGTCCTGACTTTC.

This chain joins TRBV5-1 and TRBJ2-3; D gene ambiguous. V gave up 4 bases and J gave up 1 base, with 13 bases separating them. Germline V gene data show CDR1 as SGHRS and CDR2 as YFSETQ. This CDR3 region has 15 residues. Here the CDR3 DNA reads TGCGCCAGCAGCGGGTATCCGGCGGGCACAGATACGCAGTATTTT. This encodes CASSGYPAGTDTQYF.

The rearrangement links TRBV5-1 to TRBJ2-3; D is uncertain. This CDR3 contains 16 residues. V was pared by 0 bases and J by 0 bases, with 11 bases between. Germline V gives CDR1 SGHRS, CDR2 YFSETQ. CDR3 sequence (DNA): TGCGCCAGCAGCTTGGTTGTGACTTCTAGCACAGATACGCAGTATTTT. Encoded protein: CASSLVVTSSTDTQYF.

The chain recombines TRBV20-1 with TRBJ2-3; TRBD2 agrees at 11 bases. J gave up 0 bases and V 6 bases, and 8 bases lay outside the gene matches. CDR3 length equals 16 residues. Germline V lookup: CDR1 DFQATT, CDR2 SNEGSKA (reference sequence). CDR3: CSAGTSGFSSTDTQYF. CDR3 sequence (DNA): TGCAGTGCAGGGACTAGCGGATTCTCTAGCACAGATACGCAGTATTTT.

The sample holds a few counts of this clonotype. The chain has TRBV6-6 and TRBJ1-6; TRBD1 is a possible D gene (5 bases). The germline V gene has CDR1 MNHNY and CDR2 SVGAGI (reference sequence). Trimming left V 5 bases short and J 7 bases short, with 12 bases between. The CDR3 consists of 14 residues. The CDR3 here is CASSPSGPNSPLHF. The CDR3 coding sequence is TGTGCCAGCAGTCCCTCGGGACCCAATTCACCCCTCCACTTT.

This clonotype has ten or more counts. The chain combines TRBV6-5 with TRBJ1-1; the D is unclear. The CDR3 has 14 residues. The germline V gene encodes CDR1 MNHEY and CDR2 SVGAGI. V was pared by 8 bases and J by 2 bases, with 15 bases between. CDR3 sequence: CASLPAGTNTEAFF. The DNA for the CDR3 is TGTGCCAGCCTCCCGGCGGGTACCAACACTGAAGCTTTCTTT.

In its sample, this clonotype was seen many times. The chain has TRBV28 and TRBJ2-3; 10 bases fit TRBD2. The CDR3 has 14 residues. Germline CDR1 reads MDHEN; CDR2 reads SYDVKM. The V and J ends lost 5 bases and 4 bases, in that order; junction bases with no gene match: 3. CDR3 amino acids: CASSLAGASDTQYF. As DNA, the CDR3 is TGTGCCAGCAGTCTAGCGGGAGCGTCAGATACGCAGTATTTT. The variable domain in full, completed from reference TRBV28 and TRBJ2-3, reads DVKVTQSSRYLVKRTGEKVFLECVQDMDHENMFWYRQDPGLGLRLIYFSYDVKMKEKGDIPEGYSVSREKKERFSLILESASTNQTSMYLCASSLAGASDTQYFGPGTRLTVL.

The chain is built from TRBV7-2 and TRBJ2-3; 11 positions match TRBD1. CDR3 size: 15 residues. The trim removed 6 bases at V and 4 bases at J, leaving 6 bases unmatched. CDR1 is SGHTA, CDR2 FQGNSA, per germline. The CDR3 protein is CASRQDRGHADTQYF. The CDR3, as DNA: TGTGCCAGCAGGCAGGACAGGGGGCACGCAGATACGCAGTATTTT.

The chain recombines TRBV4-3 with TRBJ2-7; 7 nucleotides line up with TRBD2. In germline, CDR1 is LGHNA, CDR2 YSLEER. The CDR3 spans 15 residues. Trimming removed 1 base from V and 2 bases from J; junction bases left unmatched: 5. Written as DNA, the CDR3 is TGCGCCAGCAGCCAAGGTAGAAGCGGGGCCTACGAGCAGTACTTC. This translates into CASSQGRSGAYEQYF.

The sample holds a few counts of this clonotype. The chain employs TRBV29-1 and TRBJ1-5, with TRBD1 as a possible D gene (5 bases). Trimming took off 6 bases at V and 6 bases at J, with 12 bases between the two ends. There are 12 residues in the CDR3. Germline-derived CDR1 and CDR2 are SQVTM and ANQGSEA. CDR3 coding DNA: TGCAGCGTAGGACATCTGGGTCAGCCCCAGCATTTT. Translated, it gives CSVGHLGQPQHF.

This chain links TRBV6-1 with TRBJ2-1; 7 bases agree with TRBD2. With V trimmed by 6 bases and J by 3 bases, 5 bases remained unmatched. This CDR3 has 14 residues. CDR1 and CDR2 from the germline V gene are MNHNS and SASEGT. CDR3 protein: CASSPGTNYNEQFF. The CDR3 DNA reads TGTGCCAGCAGCCCCGGGACTAACTACAATGAGCAGTTCTTC.

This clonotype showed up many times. CDR3 protein: CASSLSGTVYEQYF. CDR3 nucleotides: TGTGCCAGCAGTCTTAGCGGGACAGTCTACGAGCAGTACTTC. This chain links TRBV14 with TRBJ2-7, with D tentatively TRBD2 (8 bases). The V gene's germline CDR1 is SGHDN and CDR2 FVKESK. Trimming pared 6 bases from V and 3 bases from J, leaving 15 bases between. The CDR3 sequence is 14 residues long.

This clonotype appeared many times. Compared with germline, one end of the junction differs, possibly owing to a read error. CDR3: CASSQGGGSYNEQFF. The CDR3 DNA is TGTGCCAGCAGCCAAGGGGGGGGCTCCTACAATGAGCAGTTCTTC. This rearrangement joins TRBV4-1 to TRBJ2-1, with D maybe TRBD2 (7 bases). From germline, CDR1 is MGHRA and CDR2 YSYEKL. The CDR3 is 15 residues long.

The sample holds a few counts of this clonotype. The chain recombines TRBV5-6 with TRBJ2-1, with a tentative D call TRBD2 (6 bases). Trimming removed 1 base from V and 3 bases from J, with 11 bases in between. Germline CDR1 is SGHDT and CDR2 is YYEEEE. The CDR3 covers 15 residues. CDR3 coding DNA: TGTGCCAGCAGCTTGTCTGCGGGATTCTACAATGAGCAGTTCTTC. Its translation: CASSLSAGFYNEQFF.